This TCR beta chain was recorded in a study of cytomegalovirus exposure and HLA in healthy donors. Whole-study findings and limits: Cytomegalovirus status was reportedly diagnosed by the classifier with high specificity and sensitivity. Further analysis, carried out later, found HLA-associated TCR beta chains more clonally expanded than equally common other chains. In the analysis, some V segments, TRBV6-2 and TRBV6-3 included, were excluded as indistinguishable.

The PCR ran on 60 Vbeta and 13 Jbeta primers. Clones were sequenced by immunoSEQ multiplex PCR, and TCRdb holds only the in-frame ones, with some missing. The profile covers about 130,000 clones, with around 85% appearing a single time and approximately 6.4% taken by the ten largest. While unrecorded immune exposures were likely, the donors were nominally healthy when sampled. This clone came up once. Its matching antigen is unknown. The germline CDR1 and CDR2 sequences are SQVTM and ANQGSEA. The CDR3 loop spans 12 amino acids. Material for sequencing was PBMCs. The receptor was derived from a woman aged 25 to 39 in good health and CMV-seropositive. This chain links TRBV29-1 with TRBJ1-1; D is undetermined. CDR3 loop: CSYQAQNTEAFF. The CDR3 DNA reads TGCAGTTACCAGGCCCAGAACACTGAAGCTTTCTTT.